A selection of T cell receptor beta chains follows, all from one sample in a study of human T cells and chemical hapten exposure. Each CDR3 protein is one row after TCRdb ran MiXCR on the 5' RACE reads. The table lists 110,000 or so distinct CDR3 sequences, around a fifth of them singletons, with 2.5% to 3% in the top ten. Every receptor here comes from a human donor in good health. CDR3s include the opening cysteine and the closing phenylalanine or tryptophan. A D gene is named only where the DNA matches it firmly. The size field is filled for only some rows; it gives once, few, many or a size class.

size	D	J	V	DNA	CDR3
NA	NA	TRBJ1-1	TRBV13	TGTGCCAGCAGCTTCCGGGGCCTTAACACTGAAGCTTTCTTT	CASSFRGLNTEAFF
few	TRBD2	TRBJ2-2	TRBV6-2/TRBV6-3	TGTGCCAGCAGCGCTCGGGGACTAGCGAGCACCGGGGAGCTGTTTTTT	CASSARGLASTGELFF
NA	NA	TRBJ1-1	TRBV28	TGTGCCAGCAGTTCCCCGACTGAAGCTTTCTTT	CASSSPTEAFF
few	TRBD1	TRBJ2-7	TRBV28	TGTGCCAGCAGTTCGATCCTGCGGACAGGATCCTACGAGCAGTACTTC	CASSSILRTGSYEQYF
NA	NA	TRBJ1-5	TRBV28	TGTGCCAGCCGGCGGGGACACCTAGTCGGTGGCAATCAGCCCCAGCATTTT	CASRRGHLVGGNQPQHF
NA	TRBD1	TRBJ1-1	TRBV29-1	TGCAGCGTTCCTAACCCAGGGGGGGGTACTGAAGCTTTCTTT	CSVPNPGGGTEAFF
NA	NA	TRBJ1-4	TRBV6-1	TGTGCCAGCAGTGAAAACTTCGTTGGGGAAAAACTGTTTTTT	CASSENFVGEKLFF
NA	TRBD1	TRBJ2-1	TRBV5-1	TGCGCCAGCAGCACCGACAGGGCGCTACACAATGAGCAGTTCTTC	CASSTDRALHNEQFF
few	NA	TRBJ2-7	TRBV3-1	TGTGCCAGCAGCCGAACCCGGGCCCTCGCCTACGAGCAGTACTTC	CASSRTRALAYEQYF
NA	NA	TRBJ2-3	TRBV9	TGTGCCAGCGGAGATACGCAGTATTTT	CASGDTQYF
NA	NA	TRBJ2-1	TRBV7-2	TGTGCCAGCAGCCGGACTATCTCCTACAATGAGCAGTTCTTC	CASSRTISYNEQFF
few	NA	TRBJ1-2	TRBV11-2	TGTGCCAGCAGCTCCCTTGCGGAAGGGGTCTCCTCTAACTATGGCTACACCTTC	CASSSLAEGVSSNYGYTF
NA	TRBD2	TRBJ2-1	TRBV6-2/TRBV6-3	TGTGCCAGCAGTCTCCGACTAGCGGGGGGGTCCTACAATGAGCAGTTCTTC	CASSLRLAGGSYNEQFF